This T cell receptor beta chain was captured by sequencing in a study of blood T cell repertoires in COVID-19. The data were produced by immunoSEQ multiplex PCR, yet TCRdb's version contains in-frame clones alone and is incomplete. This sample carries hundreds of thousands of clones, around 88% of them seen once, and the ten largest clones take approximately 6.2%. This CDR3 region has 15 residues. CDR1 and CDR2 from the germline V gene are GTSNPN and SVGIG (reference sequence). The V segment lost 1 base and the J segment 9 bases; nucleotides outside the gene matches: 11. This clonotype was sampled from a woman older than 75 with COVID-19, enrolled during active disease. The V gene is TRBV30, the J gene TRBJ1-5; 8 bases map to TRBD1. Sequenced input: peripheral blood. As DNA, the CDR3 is TGTGCCTGGAGTGCCGCAGGACAGGGCAAGGGGCCCCAGCATTTT. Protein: CAWSAAGQGKGPQHF.